Listed here are 3 T cell receptor beta chains from one sample, sequenced in a study of OX40 agonist ivuxolimab in advanced cancers. Sequencing was performed with immunoSEQ multiplex PCR; in TCRdb, only in-frame clones are kept and a portion is missing. The sample has 45,000 to 65,000 clones; about nine tenths are singletons. Source: CD4+ or CD8+ T cells sorted from blood, taken in a trial of the OX40 agonist ivuxolimab. Source of these receptors: an adult with an advanced solid tumor such as melanoma, head and neck, liver or kidney cancer.

The chain links TRBV5-6 to TRBJ2-7, with no clear D. The CDR3 loop spans 12 amino acids. Germline V gene sequence: CDR1 SGHDT, CDR2 YYEEEE. V lost 1 base, J lost 3 bases, and 5 bases lay in between. In DNA form, the CDR3 reads TGTGCCAGCAGCTTGTTAGGCTACGAGCAGTACTTC. Its translation: CASSLLGYEQYF.

The V and J genes are TRBV27 and TRBJ1-2, with D perhaps TRBD1 (6 bases). The germline gives CDR1 MNHEY, CDR2 SMNVEV (reference sequence). The CDR3 spans 14 residues. V was shortened by 7 bases and J by 7 bases, with 19 bases between the two germline ends. The CDR3 protein is CASTLGGLTSGYTF. CDR3 nucleotide sequence: TGTGCCAGCACCCTGGGGGGGCTGACTAGTGGCTACACCTTC.

The genes are TRBV5-4 and TRBJ2-3; 9 nucleotides match TRBD1. The CDR3 has 16 amino acids. Germline CDR1 reads SGHNT; CDR2 reads YYREEE (reference sequence). V lost 4 bases to trimming and J lost 2 bases; unmatched junction nucleotides: 8. DNA of the CDR3: TGTGCCAGCAGCCCCGGGGGACAGGGCCTCACAGATACGCAGTATTTT. Translated: CASSPGGQGLTDTQYF.